One TCR beta chain is described in this entry. The data derive from a study of T cell responses to AZD1222 COVID-19 vaccine. The CDR3 is 16 residues long. Germline V gene sequence: CDR1 MNHEY, CDR2 SVGEGT. Trimming cost V 2 bases and J 1 base, with 14 bases left between them. The assay was immunoSEQ multiplex PCR, and TCRdb's table has in-frame clones only and misses some. The sample contains 100,000 or so clones, about 80% of which appear only once. This TCR was recovered from an adult in good health. The V and J genes are TRBV6-2 or TRBV6-3 and TRBJ1-1; D not resolved. The sample in question was peripheral blood, obtained on day 0 of AZD1222 vaccination. The CDR3 nucleotides read TGTGCCAGCAGTTACGATCCCCGAGGAACGAACACTGAAGCTTTCTTT. It is translated as CASSYDPRGTNTEAFF.